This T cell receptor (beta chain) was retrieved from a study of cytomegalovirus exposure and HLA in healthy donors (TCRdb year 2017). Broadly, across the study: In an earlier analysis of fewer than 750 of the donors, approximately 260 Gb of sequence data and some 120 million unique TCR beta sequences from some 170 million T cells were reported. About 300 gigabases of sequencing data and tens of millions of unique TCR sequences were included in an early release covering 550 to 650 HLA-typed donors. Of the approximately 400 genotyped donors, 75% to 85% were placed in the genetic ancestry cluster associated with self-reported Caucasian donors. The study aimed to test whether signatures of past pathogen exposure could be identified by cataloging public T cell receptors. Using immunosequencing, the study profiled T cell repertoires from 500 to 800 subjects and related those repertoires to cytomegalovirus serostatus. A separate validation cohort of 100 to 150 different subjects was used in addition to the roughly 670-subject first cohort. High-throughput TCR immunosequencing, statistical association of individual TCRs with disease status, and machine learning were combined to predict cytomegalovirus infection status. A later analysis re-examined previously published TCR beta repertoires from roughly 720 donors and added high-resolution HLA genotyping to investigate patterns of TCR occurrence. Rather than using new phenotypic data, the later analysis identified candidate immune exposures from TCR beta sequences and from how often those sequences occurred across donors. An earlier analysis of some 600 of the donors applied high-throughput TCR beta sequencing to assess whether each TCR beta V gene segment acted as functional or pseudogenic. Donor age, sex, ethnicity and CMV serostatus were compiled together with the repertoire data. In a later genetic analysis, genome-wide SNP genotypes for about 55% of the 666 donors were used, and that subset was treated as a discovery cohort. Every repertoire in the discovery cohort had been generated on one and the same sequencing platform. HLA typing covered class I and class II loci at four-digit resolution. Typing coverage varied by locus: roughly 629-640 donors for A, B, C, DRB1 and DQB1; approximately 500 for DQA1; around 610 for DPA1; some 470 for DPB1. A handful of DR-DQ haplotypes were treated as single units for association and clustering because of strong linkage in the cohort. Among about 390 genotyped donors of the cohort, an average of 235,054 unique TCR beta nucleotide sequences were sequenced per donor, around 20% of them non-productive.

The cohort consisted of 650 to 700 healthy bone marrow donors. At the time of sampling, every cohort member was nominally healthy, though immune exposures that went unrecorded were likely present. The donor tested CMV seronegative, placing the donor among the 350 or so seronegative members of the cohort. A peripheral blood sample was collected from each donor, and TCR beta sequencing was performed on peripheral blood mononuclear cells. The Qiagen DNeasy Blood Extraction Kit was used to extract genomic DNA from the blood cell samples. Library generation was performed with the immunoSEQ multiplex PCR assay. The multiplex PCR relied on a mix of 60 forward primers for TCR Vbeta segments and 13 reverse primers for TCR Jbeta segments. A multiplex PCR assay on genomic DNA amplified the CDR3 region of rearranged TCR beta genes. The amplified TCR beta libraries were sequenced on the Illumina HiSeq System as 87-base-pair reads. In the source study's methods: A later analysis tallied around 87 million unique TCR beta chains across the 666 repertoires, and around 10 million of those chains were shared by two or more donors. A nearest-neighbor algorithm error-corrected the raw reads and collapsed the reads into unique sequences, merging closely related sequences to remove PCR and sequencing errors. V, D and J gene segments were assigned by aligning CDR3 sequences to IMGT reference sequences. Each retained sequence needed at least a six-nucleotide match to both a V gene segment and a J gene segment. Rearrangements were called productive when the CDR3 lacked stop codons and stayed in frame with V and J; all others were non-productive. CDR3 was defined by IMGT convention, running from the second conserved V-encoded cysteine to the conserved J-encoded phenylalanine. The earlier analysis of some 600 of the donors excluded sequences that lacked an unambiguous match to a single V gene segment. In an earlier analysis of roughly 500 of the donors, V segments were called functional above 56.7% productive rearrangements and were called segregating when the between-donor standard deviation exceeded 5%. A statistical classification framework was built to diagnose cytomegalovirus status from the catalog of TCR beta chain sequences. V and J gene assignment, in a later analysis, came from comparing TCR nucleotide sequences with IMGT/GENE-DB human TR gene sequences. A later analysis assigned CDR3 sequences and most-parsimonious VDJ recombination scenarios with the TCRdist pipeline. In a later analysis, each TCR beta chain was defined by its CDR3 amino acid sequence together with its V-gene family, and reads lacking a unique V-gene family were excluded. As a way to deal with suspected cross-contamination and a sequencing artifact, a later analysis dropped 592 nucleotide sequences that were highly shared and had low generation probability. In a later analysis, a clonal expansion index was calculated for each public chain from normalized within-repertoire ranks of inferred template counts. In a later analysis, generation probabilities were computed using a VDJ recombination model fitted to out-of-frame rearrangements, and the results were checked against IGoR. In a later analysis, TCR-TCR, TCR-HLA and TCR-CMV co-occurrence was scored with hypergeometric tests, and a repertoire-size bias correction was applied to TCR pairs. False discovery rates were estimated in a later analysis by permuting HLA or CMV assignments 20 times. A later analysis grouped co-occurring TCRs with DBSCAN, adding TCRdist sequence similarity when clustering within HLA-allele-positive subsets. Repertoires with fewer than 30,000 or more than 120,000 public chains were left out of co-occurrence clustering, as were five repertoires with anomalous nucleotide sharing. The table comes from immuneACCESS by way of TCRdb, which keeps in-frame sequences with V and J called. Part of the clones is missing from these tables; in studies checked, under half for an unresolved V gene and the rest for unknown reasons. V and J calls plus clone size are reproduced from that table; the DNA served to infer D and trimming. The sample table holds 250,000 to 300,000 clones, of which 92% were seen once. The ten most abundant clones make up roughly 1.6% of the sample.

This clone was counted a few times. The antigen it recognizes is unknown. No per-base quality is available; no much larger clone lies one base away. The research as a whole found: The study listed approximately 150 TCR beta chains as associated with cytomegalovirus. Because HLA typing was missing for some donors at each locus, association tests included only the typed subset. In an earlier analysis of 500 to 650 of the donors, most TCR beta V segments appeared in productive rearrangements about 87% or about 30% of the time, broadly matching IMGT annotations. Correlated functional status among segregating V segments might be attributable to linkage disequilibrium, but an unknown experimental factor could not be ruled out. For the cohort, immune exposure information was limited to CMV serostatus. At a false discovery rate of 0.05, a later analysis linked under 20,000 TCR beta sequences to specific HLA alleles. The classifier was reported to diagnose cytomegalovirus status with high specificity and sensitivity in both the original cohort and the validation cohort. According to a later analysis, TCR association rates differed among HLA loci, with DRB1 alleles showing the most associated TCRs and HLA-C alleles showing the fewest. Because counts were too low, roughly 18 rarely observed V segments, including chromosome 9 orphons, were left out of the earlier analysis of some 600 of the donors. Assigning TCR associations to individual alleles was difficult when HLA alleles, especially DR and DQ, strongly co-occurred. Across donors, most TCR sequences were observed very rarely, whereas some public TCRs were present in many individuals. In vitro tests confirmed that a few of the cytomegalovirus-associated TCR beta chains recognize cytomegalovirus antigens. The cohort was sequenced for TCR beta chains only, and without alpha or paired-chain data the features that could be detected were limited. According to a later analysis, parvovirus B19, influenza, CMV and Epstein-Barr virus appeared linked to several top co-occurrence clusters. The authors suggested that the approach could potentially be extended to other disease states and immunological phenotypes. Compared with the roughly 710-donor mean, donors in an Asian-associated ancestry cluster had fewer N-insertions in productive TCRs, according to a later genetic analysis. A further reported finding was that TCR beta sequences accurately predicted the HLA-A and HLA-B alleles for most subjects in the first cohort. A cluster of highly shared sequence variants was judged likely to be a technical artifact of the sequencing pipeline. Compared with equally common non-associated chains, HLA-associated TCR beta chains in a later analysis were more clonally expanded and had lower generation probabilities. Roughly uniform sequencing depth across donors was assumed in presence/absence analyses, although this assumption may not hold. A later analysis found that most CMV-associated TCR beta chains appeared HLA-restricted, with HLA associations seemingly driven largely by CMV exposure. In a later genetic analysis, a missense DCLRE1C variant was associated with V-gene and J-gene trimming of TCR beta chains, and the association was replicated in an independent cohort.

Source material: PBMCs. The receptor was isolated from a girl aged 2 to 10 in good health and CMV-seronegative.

The base sequence is TGTGCCAGCAGCTTGGAGGGGCCCTCGAATGAGCAGTTCTTC. Its protein product is CASSLEGPSNEQFF. The chain employs TRBV5-4 and TRBJ2-1; the D region possibly corresponds to TRBD1 (5 bases align). CDR1 and CDR2, looked up from the germline V gene (reference sequence), are SGHNT and YYREEE. Trimming costs V 0 bases and J 7 bases, and their ends lie 11 bases apart. The CDR3 covers 14 residues, taking in both the cysteine and the phenylalanine. Only the CDR3 DNA is retained, 42 bases long and in frame from the first base.